Shown below are 2 T cell receptor beta chains from a single sample sequenced in a study of cytomegalovirus exposure and HLA in healthy donors. PCR used 60 Vbeta primers and 13 Jbeta primers. Sequencing used immunoSEQ multiplex PCR; TCRdb keeps in-frame clones, though not all of them. Of under 200,000 clones in the sample, around 79% were seen once. The sequenced sample was PBMCs. These receptors were collected from a woman aged 35 to 49 in good health and CMV-seronegative.

The V and J genes are TRBV4-1 and TRBJ1-4, with unresolved D. This CDR3 comprises 18 residues. Trimming cost V 0 bases and J 7 bases, with 21 bases left between them. Germline CDR1 reads MGHRA; CDR2 reads YSYEKL. Written as DNA, the CDR3 is TGCGCCAGCAGCCAAGATCCTATGGCCGAAAGGGAGGGTGAAAAACTGTTTTTT. Translated, it gives CASSQDPMAEREGEKLFF.

This clone was found once. The rearrangement links TRBV6-6 to TRBJ2-3; 9 bases fit TRBD2. Germline values: CDR1 MNHNY, CDR2 SVGAGI (reference sequence). With V trimmed by 8 bases and J by 8 bases, 8 bases remained unmatched. The CDR3 length is 13 residues. CDR3 sequence: CASYIAGAVTQYF. The CDR3 nucleotides read TGTGCCAGCTACATAGCGGGAGCAGTTACGCAGTATTTT.